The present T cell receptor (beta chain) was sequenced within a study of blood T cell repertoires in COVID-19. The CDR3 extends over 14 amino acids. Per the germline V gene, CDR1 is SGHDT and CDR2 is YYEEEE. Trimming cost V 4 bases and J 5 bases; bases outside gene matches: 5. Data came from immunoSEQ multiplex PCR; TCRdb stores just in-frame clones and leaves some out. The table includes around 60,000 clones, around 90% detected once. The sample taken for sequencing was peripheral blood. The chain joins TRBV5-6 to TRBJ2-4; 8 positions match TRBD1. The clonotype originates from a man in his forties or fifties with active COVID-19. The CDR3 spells CASSLDRVENIQYF. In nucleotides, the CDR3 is TGTGCCAGCAGCCTGGACAGGGTCGAAAACATTCAGTACTTC.